Below, one T cell receptor beta chain is given with its context. Its antigen is not known. The source of the sample is a study of shared clonotypes between healthy human individuals. Looking at the study overall: A couple of female and a few male donors aged 18 to 49 were enrolled. Each donor's CD4 naive and CD4 memory cells filled three plates apiece, CD8 naive two, and CD8 memory one.

Whole-study results and caveats: Generation probabilities of non-shared clonotypes were lower (relative to those shared by all four donors). Approximately 4.9% of naive CD4 clonotypes were shared across several donors.

The CDR3 is 15 amino acids. Germline trimming cut 6 bases from V and 2 bases from J; bases unmatched to any gene: 5. Here immunoSEQ multiplex PCR was the method, and the copy in TCRdb shows in-frame clones only, minus some. This table holds roughly 2,500,000 clones, 80% to 95% found once. The chain couples TRBV6-7 to TRBJ2-2; TRBD1 matches at 8 bases. TRBV6-7 is labeled an ORF, and its function is uncertain. The sequenced material came from naive CD4+ T cells from PBMCs. Subset specified: CD45RA+ positively selected. The clonotype was recovered from a young man in good health. Some clones in this sample may be carry-over from other donors' samples. The CDR3 bases are TGTGCCAGCAGCTACAGGGGGGATAACACCGGGGAGCTGTTTTTT. This sequence encodes CASSYRGDNTGELFF.